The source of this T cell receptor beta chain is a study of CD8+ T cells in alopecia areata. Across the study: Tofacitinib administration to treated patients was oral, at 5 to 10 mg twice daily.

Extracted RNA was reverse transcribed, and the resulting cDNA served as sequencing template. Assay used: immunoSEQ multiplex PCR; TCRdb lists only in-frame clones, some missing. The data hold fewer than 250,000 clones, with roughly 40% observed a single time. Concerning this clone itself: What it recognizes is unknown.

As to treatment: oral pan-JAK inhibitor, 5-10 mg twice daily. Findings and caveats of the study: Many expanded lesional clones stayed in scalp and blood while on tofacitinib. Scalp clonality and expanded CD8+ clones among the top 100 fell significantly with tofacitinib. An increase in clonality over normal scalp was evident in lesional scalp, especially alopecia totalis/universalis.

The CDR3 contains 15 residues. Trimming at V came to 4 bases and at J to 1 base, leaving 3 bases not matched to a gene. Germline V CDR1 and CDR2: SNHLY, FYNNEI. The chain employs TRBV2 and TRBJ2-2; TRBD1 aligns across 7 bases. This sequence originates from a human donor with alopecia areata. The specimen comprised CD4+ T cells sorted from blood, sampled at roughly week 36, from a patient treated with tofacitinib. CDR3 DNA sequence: TGTGCCAGCAGTGTAGGGACAGTGAACACCGGGGAGCTGTTTTTT. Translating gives CASSVGTVNTGELFF.